This T cell receptor (beta chain) was captured in a study of blood T cell repertoires in COVID-19. The trim removed 6 bases at V and 6 bases at J, leaving 9 bases unmatched. The CDR3 sequence is 16 residues long. CDR1 and CDR2 from the germline V gene are SGHNT and YYREEE (reference sequence). TCRdb keeps only in-frame clones here, not all; method: immunoSEQ multiplex PCR. The sample has fewer than 350,000 clones; around 81% are singletons. The TCR originated in a woman aged 60-75 years with active or convalescent COVID-19. Input material: peripheral blood. The chain links TRBV5-4 to TRBJ2-1, with TRBD2 matching 13 bases. CDR3 in DNA: TGTGCCAGCACAGCACTAGCGGGGGGGCTTGTCAATGAGCAGTTCTTC. This translates into CASTALAGGLVNEQFF. Filled out from reference TRBV5-4 and TRBJ2-1, the complete variable domain reads ETGVTQSPTHLIKTRGQQVTLRCSSQSGHNTVSWYQQALGQGPQFIFQYYREEENGRGNFPPRFSGLQFPNYSSELNVNALELDDSALYLCASTALAGGLVNEQFFGPGTRLTVL.